A selection of T cell receptor beta chains follows, all from one sample in a study of OX40 agonist ivuxolimab in advanced cancers. TCRdb's table, derived via immunoSEQ multiplex PCR, lists solely in-frame clones and lacks some. The table has 68,000 or so clones, under 95% seen once. This sample comprised CD4+ or CD8+ T cells sorted from blood, obtained in a trial of the OX40 agonist ivuxolimab. The receptors stem from an adult with an advanced solid tumor such as melanoma, head and neck, liver or kidney cancer. The CDR3 runs from the conserved cysteine through the conserved F or W. The D gene is left open where the match is weak. Rows may omit the clone size; those that give it use once, few, many or a size class.

V gene	D gene	J gene	clone size	CDR3 protein	CDR3 DNA
TRBV10-3	NA	TRBJ1-1	NA	CAISESTGEAFF	TGTGCCATCAGTGAGTCGACAGGAGAAGCTTTCTTT
TRBV19	TRBD1	TRBJ2-5	NA	CASSIVLGTGRETQYF	TGTGCCAGTAGTATAGTTCTCGGGACAGGGAGGGAGACCCAGTACTTC
TRBV18	NA	TRBJ2-1	NA	CASSPSNILTGNEQFF	TGTGCCAGCTCACCGAGCAACATCCTAACCGGCAATGAGCAGTTCTTC
TRBV7-2	NA	TRBJ1-2	NA	CASSLAGNNYGYTF	TGTGCCAGCAGCTTAGCGGGGAATAACTATGGCTACACCTTC
TRBV18	NA	TRBJ1-5	NA	CASSQGPRNQPQHF	TGTGCCAGCTCTCAGGGGCCCCGCAATCAGCCCCAGCATTTT
TRBV2	NA	TRBJ1-2	NA	CASSENRFSAYGYTF	TGTGCCAGCAGTGAAAATAGGTTTAGTGCCTATGGCTACACCTTC
TRBV5-1	NA	TRBJ1-1	NA	CASSPIGGPGTEAFF	TGCGCCAGCAGCCCGATCGGGGGTCCGGGCACTGAAGCTTTCTTT
TRBV6-6	NA	TRBJ1-5	NA	CASSYLYNQPQHF	TGTGCCAGCAGTTACCTGTACAATCAGCCCCAGCATTTT
TRBV6-5	TRBD1	TRBJ1-1	NA	CARWTGLNTEAFF	TGTGCCAGATGGACAGGGCTGAACACTGAAGCTTTCTTT
TRBV7-2	NA	TRBJ2-1	NA	CASRPSSHSYNEQFF	TGTGCCAGCAGGCCATCGTCCCACTCCTACAATGAGCAGTTCTTC
TRBV5-1	NA	TRBJ1-4	NA	CASSLGAVNEKLFF	TGCGCCAGCAGCTTGGGGGCGGTCAATGAAAAACTGTTTTTT
TRBV2	NA	TRBJ2-7	NA	CASILGLDEQYF	TGTGCCAGCATCCTAGGTTTGGACGAGCAGTACTTC
TRBV2	NA	TRBJ2-5	once	CASRDPKLKTQYF	TGTGCCAGCCGGGACCCTAAACTTAAGACCCAGTACTTC
TRBV10-1	NA	TRBJ1-2	few	CASSEGRDYGYTF	TGCGCCAGCAGTGAGGGGAGGGACTATGGCTACACCTTC
TRBV19	NA	TRBJ1-5	NA	CASKWNNPPSANQPQHF	TGTGCCAGTAAGTGGAATAATCCCCCTAGTGCGAATCAGCCCCAGCATTTT
TRBV7-2	TRBD2	TRBJ2-4	NA	CASSRPGLAGQNIQYF	TGTGCCAGCAGCAGACCGGGACTAGCGGGCCAAAACATTCAGTACTTC
TRBV10-3	NA	TRBJ1-1	NA	CAISTSLQGSTEAFF	TGTGCCATCAGTACCAGTTTACAGGGAAGCACTGAAGCTTTCTTT
TRBV2	TRBD2	TRBJ2-7	once	CASSVVVAGTYEQYF	TGTGCCAGCAGTGTGGTGGTAGCGGGAACCTACGAGCAGTACTTC
TRBV4-1	NA	TRBJ1-3	once	CASSQDLAGGGNTIYF	TGCGCCAGCAGCCAAGATCTGGCAGGAGGTGGAAACACCATATATTTT
TRBV11-3	NA	TRBJ1-1	NA	CASSRWTGNTEAFF	TGTGCCAGCAGCCGCTGGACCGGGAACACTGAAGCTTTCTTT
TRBV19	TRBD1	TRBJ2-4	NA	CASSRRTGGADIQYF	TGTGCCAGTAGTCGACGGACAGGGGGCGCGGACATTCAGTACTTC
TRBV12-2	NA	TRBJ2-7	NA	CASRLSWGLAGGFPMGYEQYF	TGTGCAAGTCGCTTATCTTGGGGGCTAGCGGGAGGGTTTCCAATGGGCTACGAGCAGTACTTC
TRBV30	NA	TRBJ2-7	NA	CAWRKDWAGEQYF	TGTGCCTGGAGGAAAGACTGGGCGGGGGAGCAGTACTTC
TRBV5-1	TRBD1	TRBJ2-5	NA	CASSLGSGGETQYF	TGCGCCAGCAGCTTAGGTTCAGGGGGAGAGACCCAGTACTTC
TRBV19	NA	TRBJ2-7	NA	CASSMGGTPTYEQYF	TGTGCCAGTAGTATGGGCGGGACACCTACCTACGAGCAGTACTTC
TRBV10-3	NA	TRBJ2-5	once	CAIGGVQETQYF	TGTGCCATCGGTGGGGTCCAAGAGACCCAGTACTTC
TRBV10-3	NA	TRBJ1-5	NA	CAISPGTDRQPQHF	TGTGCCATCAGTCCCGGGACGGATCGGCAGCCCCAGCATTTT
TRBV6-5	NA	TRBJ2-7	NA	CASTSSGPPYEQYF	TGTGCCAGCACCTCCTCGGGTCCCCCCTACGAGCAGTACTTC
TRBV11-2	TRBD1	TRBJ2-1	medium-sized	CASSLNAPGQALGEQFF	TGTGCCAGCAGCTTAAACGCACCCGGACAGGCTTTAGGGGAGCAGTTCTTC
TRBV5-1	NA	TRBJ2-2	NA	CASSSRPLGGGTGELFF	TGCGCCAGCAGCTCCCGACCTTTGGGAGGGGGCACCGGGGAGCTGTTTTTT
TRBV6-4	TRBD2	TRBJ2-1	NA	CASSASGSNRNEQFF	TGTGCCAGCAGTGCTAGCGGGAGCAACCGCAATGAGCAGTTCTTC
TRBV18	NA	TRBJ2-5	NA	CASSPAGTQETQYF	TGTGCCAGCTCACCAGCCGGGACACAAGAGACCCAGTACTTC
TRBV19	NA	TRBJ1-2	NA	CASSRDSDYGYTF	TGTGCCAGTAGTAGGGATTCGGACTATGGCTACACCTTC
TRBV6-6	NA	TRBJ1-4	NA	CASNRGLSEKLFF	TGTGCCAGCAACCGGGGTCTAAGTGAAAAACTGTTTTTT
TRBV10-1	NA	TRBJ2-1	NA	CASSESGVGEQFF	TGCGCCAGCAGTGAGTCTGGGGTGGGTGAGCAGTTCTTC
TRBV6-1	TRBD1	TRBJ1-1	NA	CASSEARGGRAFF	TGTGCCAGCAGTGAAGCCAGGGGGGGCCGAGCTTTCTTT
TRBV10-3	NA	TRBJ2-2	NA	CAISPQETGELFF	TGTGCCATCAGCCCCCAGGAAACCGGGGAGCTGTTTTTT
TRBV6-1	TRBD2	TRBJ2-6	once	CASRQGLAGANVLTF	TGTGCCAGCAGACAGGGACTAGCTGGGGCCAACGTCCTGACTTTC
TRBV11-3	TRBD1	TRBJ2-3	NA	CASSWRTGGTDTQYF	TGTGCCAGCAGCTGGCGGACAGGGGGCACAGATACGCAGTATTTT
TRBV29-1	TRBD2	TRBJ2-5	NA	CSVQRGTQETQYF	TGCAGCGTTCAGCGGGGGACCCAAGAGACCCAGTACTTC
TRBV21-1	NA	TRBJ1-5	NA	CKGDRGEVRNQPQHF	TGCAAGGGGGACAGGGGAGAGGTTCGCAATCAGCCCCAGCATTTT
TRBV6-5	NA	TRBJ1-4	NA	CASSYSPAGAGEKLFF	TGTGCCAGCAGTTACTCCCCCGCCGGGGCAGGTGAAAAACTGTTTTTT
TRBV6-6	NA	TRBJ1-4	NA	CASSYSGATNEKLFF	TGTGCCAGCAGTTACTCGGGGGCAACTAATGAAAAACTGTTTTTT
TRBV18	NA	TRBJ2-4	NA	CASSPSRPLAKNIQYF	TGTGCCAGCTCACCAAGCAGACCTTTAGCCAAAAACATTCAGTACTTC
TRBV6-5	TRBD2	TRBJ2-1	NA	CASASGRVSYNEQFF	TGTGCCAGCGCCAGCGGGAGGGTGTCCTACAATGAGCAGTTCTTC
TRBV5-1	TRBD2	TRBJ2-1	NA	CASSLDAGVGWNEQFF	TGCGCCAGCAGCTTGGACGCGGGAGTGGGTTGGAATGAGCAGTTCTTC
TRBV30	NA	TRBJ1-1	NA	CAWSVGLSTEAFF	TGTGCCTGGAGCGTGGGCCTATCCACTGAAGCTTTCTTT
TRBV19	NA	TRBJ2-7	NA	CASSTTTGPNNDEQYF	TGTGCCAGTAGTACTACGACCGGGCCCAATAATGACGAGCAGTACTTC